This T cell receptor (beta chain) was profiled in a study of T-cell reconstitution after alpha-beta-depleted transplantation in children. The sample holds a few counts of this clonotype. Preparation of the TCRbeta library used unique molecular identifiers. TCRdb processed the PCR reads anew with MiXCR; each CDR3 protein has one entry. The sample includes over 550,000 distinct CDR3 sequences, 10% of them seen just once. Material: PBMCs from the stem cell graft donor, obtained from the stem cell graft. The TCR originated in a human donor who donated a stem cell graft to a child with acute myeloid leukemia.

The CDR3 sequence: CASSYLRGGAKTEAFF. CDR3 sequence (DNA): TGTGCCAGCAGTTACCTCCGGGGAGGGGCGAAAACTGAAGCTTTCTTT. V gene TRBV6-5 combines with J gene TRBJ1-1; a possible D gene is TRBD1 (5 bases). Between the trimmed V and J ends, which lost 2 bases and 5 bases, there was a span of 18 bases. There are 16 residues in the CDR3. Germline CDR1 and CDR2: MNHEY and SVGAGI.